The clone carrying this T cell receptor (beta chain) was picked up a small number of times. Both 60 Vbeta primers and 13 Jbeta primers went into the PCR. Generated by immunoSEQ multiplex PCR, the TCRdb table keeps only in-frame clones and is missing some. The repertoire has approximately 200,000 clones, about four fifths of them found once; the top ten carry about 0.25%. These data come from a study of cytomegalovirus exposure and HLA in healthy donors. The sample comprised PBMCs. The origin of this receptor is a boy between 10 and 17 years old in good health and CMV-seronegative.

CDR3 sequence (DNA): TGTGCCAGCAGCTCCGGACTCCAAAGGAATCAGCCCCAGCATTTT. Protein product: CASSSGLQRNQPQHF. This chain joins TRBV7-8 and TRBJ1-5; D gene unclear. CDR1 and CDR2 (germline): SGHVS, FQNEAQ. This CDR3 contains 15 residues. The V end was cut by 4 bases, the J end by 4 bases, with 14 bases between.